This TCR beta chain was recorded in a study of a mutant IDH1 vaccine in newly diagnosed glioma. Study-level information: Eight vaccine doses were administered to patients at weeks 1, 3, 5, 7, 11, 15, 19 and 23. Radiotherapy alone preceded vaccination by 4-6 weeks; alternatively, vaccination started with temozolomide cycles. Patients had received radiotherapy, temozolomide, or both previously, most receiving both. General study points: Pseudoprogression seemed unlinked to shifts in top peripheral T cell clonotypes.

Regarding this clone: Its antigen is not known.

The CDR3 covers 13 residues. V was cut by 0 bases and J by 2 bases, with 7 bases left in between. Germline V gene lookup returns CDR1 GTSNPN and CDR2 SVGIG (reference sequence). Documented time point: week 5, during vaccination. A 20-mer mutant IDH1 peptide at 300 ug was injected subcutaneously with topical imiquimod. Data came from immunoSEQ multiplex PCR; TCRdb stores just in-frame clones and leaves some out. The sample includes 75,000 to 80,000 clones, roughly 90% seen only once; the top ten take under 0.7%. The receptor was isolated from a woman aged 45-65 years with glioma. This chain links TRBV30 with TRBJ2-5, with D hard to call. This material consisted of PBMCs, taken from a glioma patient whose treatment included an IDH1 peptide vaccine. The CDR3 region has the DNA TGTGCCTGGAGTGTGTGGCAGCAAGAGACCCAGTACTTC. Translated: CAWSVWQQETQYF.